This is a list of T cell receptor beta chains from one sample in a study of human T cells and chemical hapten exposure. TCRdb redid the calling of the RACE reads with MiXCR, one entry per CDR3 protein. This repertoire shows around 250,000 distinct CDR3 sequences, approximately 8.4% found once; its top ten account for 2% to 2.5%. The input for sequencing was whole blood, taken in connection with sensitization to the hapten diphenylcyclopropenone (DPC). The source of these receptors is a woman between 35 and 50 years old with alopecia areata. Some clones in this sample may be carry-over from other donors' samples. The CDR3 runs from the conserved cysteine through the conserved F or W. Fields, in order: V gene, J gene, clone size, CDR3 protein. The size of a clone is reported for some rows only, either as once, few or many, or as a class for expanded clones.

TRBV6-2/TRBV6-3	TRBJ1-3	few	CASRRGTGNTIYF
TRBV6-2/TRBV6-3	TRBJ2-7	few	CASTFGLAGEQYF
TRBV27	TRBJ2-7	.	CASSSGGTAGYEQYF
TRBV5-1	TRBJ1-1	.	CASSAGGGQGTEAFF
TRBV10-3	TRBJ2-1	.	CAINEGTYNEQFF
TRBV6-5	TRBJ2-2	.	CVSTSQGAAGELFF
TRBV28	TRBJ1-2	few	CASSLSPGQGYGYTF
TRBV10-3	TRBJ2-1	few	CAISKATNEQFF
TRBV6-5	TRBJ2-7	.	CASSSGSGLSYEQYF
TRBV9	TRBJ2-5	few	CASAGGGQFQETQYF
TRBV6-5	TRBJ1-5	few	CASSYTSSNQPQHF
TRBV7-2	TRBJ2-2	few	CASSLGTGTGELFF
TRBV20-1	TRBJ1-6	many	CSATWQSDANSPLHF
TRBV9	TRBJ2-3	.	CASSPGTSGSSPDTQYF
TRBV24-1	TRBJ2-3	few	CATSDQHPGLAGADTQYF
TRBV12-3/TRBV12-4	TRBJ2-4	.	CASSPIGQGENIQYF
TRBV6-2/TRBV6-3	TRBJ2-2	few	CASSSSTRQGRAGELFF
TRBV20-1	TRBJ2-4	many	CSARVALTTLGTKNIQYF